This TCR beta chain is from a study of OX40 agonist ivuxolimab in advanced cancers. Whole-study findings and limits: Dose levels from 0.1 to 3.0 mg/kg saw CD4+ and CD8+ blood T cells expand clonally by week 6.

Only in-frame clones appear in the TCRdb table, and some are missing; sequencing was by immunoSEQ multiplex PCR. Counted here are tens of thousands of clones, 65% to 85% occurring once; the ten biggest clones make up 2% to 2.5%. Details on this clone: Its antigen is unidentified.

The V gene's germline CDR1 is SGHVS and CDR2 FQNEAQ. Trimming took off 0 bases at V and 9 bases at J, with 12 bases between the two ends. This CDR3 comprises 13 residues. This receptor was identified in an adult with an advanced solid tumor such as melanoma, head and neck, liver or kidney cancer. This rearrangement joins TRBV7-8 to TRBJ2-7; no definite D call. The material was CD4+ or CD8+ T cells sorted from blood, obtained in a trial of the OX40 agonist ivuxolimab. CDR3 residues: CASSLAGTTRQYF. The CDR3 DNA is TGTGCCAGCAGCTTAGCTGGAACTACGAGGCAGTACTTC.